This T cell receptor (beta chain) was identified during a study of T-cell reconstitution after alpha-beta-depleted transplantation in children. Study findings and constraints: T cells produced anew were the main source of T-cell counts and diversity one year after transplant. High day-60 TCRbeta diversity in some patients came from surviving recipient T cells and thymic progenitors.

On this clonotype itself: Its antigen is currently unknown.

Trimming removed 0 bases at V and 3 bases at J, with 5 bases between. The CDR3 runs 14 residues. Germline V lookup: CDR1 SEHNR, CDR2 FQNEAQ (reference sequence). Preparation of the TCRbeta library used unique molecular identifiers. From the PCR reads, TCRdb called clonotypes with MiXCR, one entry per CDR3 protein. The sample records fewer than 700,000 distinct CDR3 sequences, 10% to 15% being singletons. This sequence was found in a male patient aged 10 to 17 who had a stem cell transplant for acute myeloid leukemia, so the T cells may come from the graft donor. V and J are TRBV7-9 and TRBJ2-2, with D unresolved. Sequenced here: PBMCs, mostly from graft donor cells, sampled 360 days after TCRalphabeta/CD19-depleted stem cell transplant. The CDR3 loop is CASSLARYTGELFF. The DNA of the CDR3 is TGTGCCAGCAGCTTAGCGCGATACACCGGGGAGCTGTTTTTT.